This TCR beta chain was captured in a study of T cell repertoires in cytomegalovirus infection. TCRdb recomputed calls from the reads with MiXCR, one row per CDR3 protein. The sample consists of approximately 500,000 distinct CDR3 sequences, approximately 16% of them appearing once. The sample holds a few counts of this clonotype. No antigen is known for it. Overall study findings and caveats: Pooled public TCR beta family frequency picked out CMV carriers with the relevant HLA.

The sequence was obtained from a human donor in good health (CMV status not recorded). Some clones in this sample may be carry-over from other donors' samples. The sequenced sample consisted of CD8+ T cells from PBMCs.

CDR3 sequence (DNA): TGTGCCAGCAGCCAAGTAGCGGGGCAGAACACCGGGGAGCTGTTTTTT. Amino acid sequence: CASSQVAGQNTGELFF. V and J are TRBV3-1 and TRBJ2-2; 8 bases fit TRBD2. The CDR3 loop spans 16 amino acids. Germline V gene sequence: CDR1 LGHDT, CDR2 YNNKEL (reference sequence). V lost 1 base to trimming and J lost 1 base; unmatched junction nucleotides: 2. The variable domain in full, completed from reference TRBV3-1 and TRBJ2-2, reads DTAVSQTPKYLVTQMGNDKSIKCEQNLGHDTMYWYKQDSKKFLKIMFSYNNKELIINETVPNRFSPKSPDKAHLNLHINSLELGDSAVYFCASSQVAGQNTGELFFGEGSRLTVL.